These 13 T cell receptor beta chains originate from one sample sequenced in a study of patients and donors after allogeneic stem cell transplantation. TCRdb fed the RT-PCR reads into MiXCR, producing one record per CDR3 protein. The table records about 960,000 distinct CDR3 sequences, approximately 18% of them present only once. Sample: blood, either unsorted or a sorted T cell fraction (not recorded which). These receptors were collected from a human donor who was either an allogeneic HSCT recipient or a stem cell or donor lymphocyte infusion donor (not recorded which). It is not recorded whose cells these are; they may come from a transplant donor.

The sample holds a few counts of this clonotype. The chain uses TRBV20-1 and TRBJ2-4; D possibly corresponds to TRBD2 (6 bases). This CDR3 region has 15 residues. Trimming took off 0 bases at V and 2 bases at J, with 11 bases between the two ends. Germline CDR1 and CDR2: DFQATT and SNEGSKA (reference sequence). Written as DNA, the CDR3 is TGCAGTGCTAGAGATAGCGGTGCCTCCAAAAACATTCAGTACTTC. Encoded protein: CSARDSGASKNIQYF.

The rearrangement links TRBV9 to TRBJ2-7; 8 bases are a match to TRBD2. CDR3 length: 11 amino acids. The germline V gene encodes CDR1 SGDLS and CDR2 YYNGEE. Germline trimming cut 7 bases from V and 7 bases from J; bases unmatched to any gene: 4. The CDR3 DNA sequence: TGTGCCAGCGGGACTAGTCGAGAGCAGTACTTC. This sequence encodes CASGTSREQYF.

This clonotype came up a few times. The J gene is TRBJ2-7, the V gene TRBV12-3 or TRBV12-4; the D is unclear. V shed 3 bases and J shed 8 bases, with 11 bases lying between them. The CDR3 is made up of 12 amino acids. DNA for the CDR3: TGTGCCAGCAGTTTGGTCCCCCGGAAGCAGTACTTC. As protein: CASSLVPRKQYF.

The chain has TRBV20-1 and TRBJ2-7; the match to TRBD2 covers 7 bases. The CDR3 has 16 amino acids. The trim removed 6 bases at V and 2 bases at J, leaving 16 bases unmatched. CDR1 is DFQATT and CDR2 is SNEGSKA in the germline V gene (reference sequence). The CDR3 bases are TGCAGTGCAACGACTAGCCCAGACACTAACCCCTACGAGCAGTACTTC. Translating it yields CSATTSPDTNPYEQYF.

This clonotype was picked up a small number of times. The CDR3 loop reads CASSQGSFEVNEQFF. CDR3 coding DNA: TGTGCCAGCAGCCAGGGCTCTTTCGAAGTAAATGAGCAGTTCTTC. This chain uses TRBV4-2 with TRBJ2-1; no clear D gene. CDR1 and CDR2 (germline): LGHNA, YNFKEQ. CDR3 length: 15 residues. Trimming took off 3 bases at V and 7 bases at J, with 16 bases between the two ends.

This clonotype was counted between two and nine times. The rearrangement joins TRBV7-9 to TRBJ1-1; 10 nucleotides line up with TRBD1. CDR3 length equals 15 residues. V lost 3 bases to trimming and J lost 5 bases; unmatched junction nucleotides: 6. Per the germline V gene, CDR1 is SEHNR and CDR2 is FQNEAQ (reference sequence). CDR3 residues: CASSLGQGIGTEAFF. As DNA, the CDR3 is TGTGCCAGCAGCTTGGGACAGGGGATTGGAACTGAAGCTTTCTTT. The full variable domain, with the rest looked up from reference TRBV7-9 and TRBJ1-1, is DTGVSQNPRHKITKRGQNVTFRCDPISEHNRLYWYRQTLGQGPEFLTYFQNEAQLEKSRLLSDRFSAERPKGSFSTLEIQRTEQGDSAMYLCASSLGQGIGTEAFFGQGTRLTVV.

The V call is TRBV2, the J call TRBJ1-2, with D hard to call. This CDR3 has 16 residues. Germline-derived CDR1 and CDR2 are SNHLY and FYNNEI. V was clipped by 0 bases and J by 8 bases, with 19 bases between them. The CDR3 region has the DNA TGTGCCAGCAGTGAAGCGCTCGGCGGTCGGGGAGGCGGCTACACCTTC. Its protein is CASSEALGGRGGGYTF.

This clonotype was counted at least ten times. The CDR3 sequence is CASSLLTGSQPQHF. The CDR3 DNA sequence: TGTGCCAGCAGTTTACTAACAGGGAGTCAGCCCCAGCATTTT. The gene calls are TRBV12-3 or TRBV12-4 and TRBJ1-5, with D possibly matching TRBD1 (6 bases). This CDR3 contains 14 residues. Trimming pared 2 bases from V and 6 bases from J, leaving 11 bases between.

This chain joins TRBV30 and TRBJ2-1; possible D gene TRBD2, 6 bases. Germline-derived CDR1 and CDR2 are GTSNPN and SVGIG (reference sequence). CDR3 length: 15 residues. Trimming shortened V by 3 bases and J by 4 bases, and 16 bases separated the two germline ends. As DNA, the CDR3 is TGTGCCTGGAGGGGCGGCCGGGGGTTATACAATGAGCAGTTCTTC. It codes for CAWRGGRGLYNEQFF.

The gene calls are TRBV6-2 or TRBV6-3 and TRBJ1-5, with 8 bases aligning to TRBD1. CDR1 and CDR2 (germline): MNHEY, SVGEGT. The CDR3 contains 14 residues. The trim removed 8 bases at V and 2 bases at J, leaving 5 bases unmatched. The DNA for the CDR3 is TGTGCCAGCCGGGACAGGCTGGGCAATCAGCCCCAGCATTTT. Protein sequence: CASRDRLGNQPQHF.

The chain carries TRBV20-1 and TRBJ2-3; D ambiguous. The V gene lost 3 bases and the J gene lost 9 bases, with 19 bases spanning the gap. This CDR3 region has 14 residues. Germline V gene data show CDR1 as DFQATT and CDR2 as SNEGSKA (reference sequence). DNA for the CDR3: TGCAGTGCTAGGGTACTCCCCAATGTCCCCACGCAGTATTTT. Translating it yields CSARVLPNVPTQYF.

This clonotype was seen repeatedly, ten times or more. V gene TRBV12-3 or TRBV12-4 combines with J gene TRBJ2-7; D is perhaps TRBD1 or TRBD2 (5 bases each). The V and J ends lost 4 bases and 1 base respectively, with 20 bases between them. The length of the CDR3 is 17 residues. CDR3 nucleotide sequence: TGTGCCAGCAGTTCCTTATGGGGGTTGGGGGAGTCCTACGAGCAGTACTTC. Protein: CASSSLWGLGESYEQYF.

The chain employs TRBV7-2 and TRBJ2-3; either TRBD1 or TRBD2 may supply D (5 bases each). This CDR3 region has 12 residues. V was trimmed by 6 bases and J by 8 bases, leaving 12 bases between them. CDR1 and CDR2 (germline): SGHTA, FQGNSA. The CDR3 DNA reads TGTGCCAGCAGTGGGGGAGTGTCTACGCAGTATTTT. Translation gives CASSGGVSTQYF.